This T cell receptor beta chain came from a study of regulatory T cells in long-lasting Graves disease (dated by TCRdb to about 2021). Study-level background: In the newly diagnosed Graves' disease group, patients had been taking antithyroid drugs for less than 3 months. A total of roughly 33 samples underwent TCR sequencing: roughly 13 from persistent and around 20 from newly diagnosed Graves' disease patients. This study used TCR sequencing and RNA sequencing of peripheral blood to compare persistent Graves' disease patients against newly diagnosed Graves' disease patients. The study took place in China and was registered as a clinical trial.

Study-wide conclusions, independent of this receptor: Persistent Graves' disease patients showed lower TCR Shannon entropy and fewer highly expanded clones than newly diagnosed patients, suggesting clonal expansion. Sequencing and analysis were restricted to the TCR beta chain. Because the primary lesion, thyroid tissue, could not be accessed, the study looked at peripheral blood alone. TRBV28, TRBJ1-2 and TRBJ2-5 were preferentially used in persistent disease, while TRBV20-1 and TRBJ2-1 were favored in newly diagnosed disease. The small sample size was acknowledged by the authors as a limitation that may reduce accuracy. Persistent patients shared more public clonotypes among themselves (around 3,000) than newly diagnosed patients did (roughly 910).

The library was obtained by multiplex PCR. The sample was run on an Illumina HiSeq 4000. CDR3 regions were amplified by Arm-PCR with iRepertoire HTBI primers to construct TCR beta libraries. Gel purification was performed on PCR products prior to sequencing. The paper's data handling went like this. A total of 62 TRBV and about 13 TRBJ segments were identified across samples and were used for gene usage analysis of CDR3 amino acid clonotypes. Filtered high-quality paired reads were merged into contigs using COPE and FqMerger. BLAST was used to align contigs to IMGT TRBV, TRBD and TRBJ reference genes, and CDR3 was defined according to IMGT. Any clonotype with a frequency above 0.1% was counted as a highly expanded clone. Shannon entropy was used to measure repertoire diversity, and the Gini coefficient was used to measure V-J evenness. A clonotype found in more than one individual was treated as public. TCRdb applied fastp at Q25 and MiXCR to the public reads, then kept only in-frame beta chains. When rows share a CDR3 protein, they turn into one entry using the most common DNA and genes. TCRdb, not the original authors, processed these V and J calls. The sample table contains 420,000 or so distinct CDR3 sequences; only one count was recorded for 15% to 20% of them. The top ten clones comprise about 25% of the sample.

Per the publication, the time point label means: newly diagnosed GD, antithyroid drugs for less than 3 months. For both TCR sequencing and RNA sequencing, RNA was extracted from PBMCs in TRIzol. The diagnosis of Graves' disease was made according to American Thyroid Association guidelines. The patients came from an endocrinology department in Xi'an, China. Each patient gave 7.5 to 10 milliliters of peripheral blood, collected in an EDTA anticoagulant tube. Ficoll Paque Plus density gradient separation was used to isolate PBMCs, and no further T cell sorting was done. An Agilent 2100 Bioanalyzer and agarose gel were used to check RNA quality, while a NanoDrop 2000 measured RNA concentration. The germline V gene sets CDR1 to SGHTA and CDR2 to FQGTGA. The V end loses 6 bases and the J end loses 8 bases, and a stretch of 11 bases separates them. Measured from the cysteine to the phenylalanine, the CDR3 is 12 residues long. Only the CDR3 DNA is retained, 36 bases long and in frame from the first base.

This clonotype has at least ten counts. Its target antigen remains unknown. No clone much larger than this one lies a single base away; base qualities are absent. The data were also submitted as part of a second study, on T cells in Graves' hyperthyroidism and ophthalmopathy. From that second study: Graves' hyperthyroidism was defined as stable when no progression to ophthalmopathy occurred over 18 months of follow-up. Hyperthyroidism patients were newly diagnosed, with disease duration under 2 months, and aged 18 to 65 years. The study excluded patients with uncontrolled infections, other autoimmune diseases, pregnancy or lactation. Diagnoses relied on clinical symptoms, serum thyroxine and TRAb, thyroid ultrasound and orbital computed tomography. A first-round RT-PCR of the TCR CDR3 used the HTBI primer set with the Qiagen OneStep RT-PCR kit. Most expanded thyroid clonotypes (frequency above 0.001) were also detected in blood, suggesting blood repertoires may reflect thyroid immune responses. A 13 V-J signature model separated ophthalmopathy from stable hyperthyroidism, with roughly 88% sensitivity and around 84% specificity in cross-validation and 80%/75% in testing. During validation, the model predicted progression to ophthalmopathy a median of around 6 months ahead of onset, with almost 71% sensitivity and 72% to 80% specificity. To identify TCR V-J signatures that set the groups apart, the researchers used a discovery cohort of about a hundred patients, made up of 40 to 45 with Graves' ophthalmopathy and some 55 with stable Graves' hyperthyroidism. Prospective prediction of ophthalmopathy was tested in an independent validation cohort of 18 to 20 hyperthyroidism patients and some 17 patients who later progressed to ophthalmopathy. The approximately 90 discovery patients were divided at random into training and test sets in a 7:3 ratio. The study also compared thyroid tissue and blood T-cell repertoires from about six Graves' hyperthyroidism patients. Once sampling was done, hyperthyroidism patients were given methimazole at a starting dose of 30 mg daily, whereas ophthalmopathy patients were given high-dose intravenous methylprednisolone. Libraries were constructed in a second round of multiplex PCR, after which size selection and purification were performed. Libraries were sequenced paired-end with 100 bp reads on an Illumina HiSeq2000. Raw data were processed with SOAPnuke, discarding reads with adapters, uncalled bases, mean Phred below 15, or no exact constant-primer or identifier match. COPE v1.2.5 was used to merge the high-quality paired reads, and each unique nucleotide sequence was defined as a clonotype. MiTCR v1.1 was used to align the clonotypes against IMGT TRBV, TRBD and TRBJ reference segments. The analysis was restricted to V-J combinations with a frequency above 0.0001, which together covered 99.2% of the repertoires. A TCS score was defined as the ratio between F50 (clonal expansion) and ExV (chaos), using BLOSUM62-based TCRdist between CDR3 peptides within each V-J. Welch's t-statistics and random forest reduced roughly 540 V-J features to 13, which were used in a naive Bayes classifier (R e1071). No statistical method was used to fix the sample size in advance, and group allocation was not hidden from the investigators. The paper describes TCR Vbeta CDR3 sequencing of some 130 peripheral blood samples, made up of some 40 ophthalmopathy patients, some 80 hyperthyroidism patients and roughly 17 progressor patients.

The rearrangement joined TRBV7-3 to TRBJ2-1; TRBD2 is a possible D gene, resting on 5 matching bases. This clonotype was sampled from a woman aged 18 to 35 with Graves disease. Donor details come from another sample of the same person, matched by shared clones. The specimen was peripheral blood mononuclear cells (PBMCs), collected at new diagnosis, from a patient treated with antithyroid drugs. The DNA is TGTGCCAGCAGTAGGAGCGGAGATGAGCAGTTCTTC. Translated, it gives CASSRSGDEQFF.